Given below is one T cell receptor (beta chain) in context. This sample was included in a study of blood T cell repertoires in COVID-19. This CDR3 has 15 residues. The germline V gene encodes CDR1 MGHDK and CDR2 SYGVNS. V dropped 2 bases and J dropped 1; count of bases not matched to a gene: 4. Here immunoSEQ multiplex PCR was the method, and the copy in TCRdb shows in-frame clones only, minus some. The data show 130,000 or so clones, roughly four fifths seen once. Sequencing input: peripheral blood. The receptor was isolated from a woman aged 55-69 years with acute or convalescent COVID-19. The chain combines TRBV25-1 with TRBJ1-1; 7 bases match TRBD1. DNA for the CDR3: TGTGCCAGCAGTGAAACCAGGGGGAGGAACACTGAAGCTTTCTTT. The encoded protein is CASSETRGRNTEAFF.